A single sample gave rise to the 27 T cell receptor beta chains below, sequenced in a study of monozygotic twins with inflammatory bowel disease. Reprocessing the 5' RACE reads, TCRdb reports a single entry for every CDR3 protein and omits DNA. This table lists some 450,000 distinct CDR3 sequences. The sample taken for sequencing was blood. The receptors here all came from a human donor with ulcerative colitis or Crohn's disease, or a healthy co-twin of an affected twin (not recorded which).

The gene calls are TRBV5-1 and TRBJ2-2; with no DNA, the TCRdb D assignment of TRBD1 cannot be verified. There are 15 residues in the CDR3. CDR1 is SGHRS, CDR2 YFSETQ, per germline. CDR3 protein: CASRRTGVNTGELFF. The full variable domain, with the rest looked up from reference TRBV5-1 and TRBJ2-2, is KAGVTQTPRYLIKTRGQQVTLSCSPISGHRSVSWYQQTPGQGLQFLFEYFSETQRNKGNFPGRFSGRQFSNSRSEMNVSTLELGDSALYLCASRRTGVNTGELFFGEGSRLTVL.

J is TRBJ2-1 and V is TRBV24-1; TCRdb designates TRBD2, a call that cannot be tested without DNA. The CDR3 extends over 12 amino acids. From germline, CDR1 is KGHDR and CDR2 SFDVKD. The CDR3 sequence: CATSSGLNEQFF.

The rearrangement joins TRBV5-8 to TRBJ2-5; TCRdb calls TRBD1, which cannot be checked without DNA. Germline assignment: CDR1 SGHTS and CDR2 YDEGEE. This CDR3 contains 13 residues. CDR3 sequence: CASSLGRALAQYF. The full variable domain, rest sourced from reference TRBV5-8 and TRBJ2-5, is EAGVTQSPTHLIKTRGQQATLRCSPISGHTSVYWYQQALGLGLQFLLWYDEGEERNRGNFPPRFSGRQFPNYSSELNVNALELEDSALYLCASSLGRALAQYFGPGTRLLVL.

This rearrangement joins TRBV5-1 to TRBJ2-7; TCRdb calls TRBD2, which cannot be checked without DNA. Germline V gives CDR1 SGHRS, CDR2 YFSETQ. This CDR3 is built from 15 residues. This chain's CDR3 is CASSFSGASIYEQYF.

The genes are TRBV20-1 and TRBJ1-1; TCRdb names TRBD1, which stays unverified in the absence of DNA. This CDR3 has 14 residues. The germline V gene encodes CDR1 DFQATT and CDR2 SNEGSKA (reference sequence). The CDR3 loop reads CSASAFAGAAEAFF.

V gene TRBV5-1 combines with J gene TRBJ2-4; TCRdb outputs TRBD1, but without DNA this stays unchecked. Germline V gene lookup returns CDR1 SGHRS and CDR2 YFSETQ. CDR3 length equals 15 residues. This CDR3 reads CASSLVGQGSNIQYF.

The chain couples TRBV5-1 to TRBJ2-7; TCRdb picks TRBD1, but there is no DNA to check that call. Per germline, CDR1 SGHRS and CDR2 YFSETQ. This CDR3 is built from 17 residues. The CDR3: CASSLPPGQGLPYEQYF. Based on the CDR3 plus reference TRBV5-1 and TRBJ2-7, the full variable domain is KAGVTQTPRYLIKTRGQQVTLSCSPISGHRSVSWYQQTPGQGLQFLFEYFSETQRNKGNFPGRFSGRQFSNSRSEMNVSTLELGDSALYLCASSLPPGQGLPYEQYFGPGTRLTVT.

CDR3 loop: CASSLARQYQETQYF. V is TRBV7-2 and J is TRBJ2-5. From germline, CDR1 is SGHTA and CDR2 FQGNSA. The CDR3 covers 15 residues.

V is TRBV18 and J is TRBJ1-2. Germline V gene data show CDR1 as KGHSH and CDR2 as LQKENI. This CDR3 region has 14 residues. CDR3 sequence reads: CASSPLTQNYGYTF.

V and J are TRBV7-2 and TRBJ1-5; checking the TCRdb D call of TRBD1 is not possible without DNA. CDR3 size: 12 residues. CDR1 SGHTA and CDR2 FQGNSA come from the germline V gene. CDR3 sequence: CASSLRGSPQHF.

J is TRBJ2-1 and V is TRBV20-1; TCRdb's D call, TRBD1, is unchecked because there is no DNA. There are 12 residues in the CDR3. Germline V gives CDR1 DFQATT, CDR2 SNEGSKA (reference sequence). This chain's CDR3 is CSNLGRVNEQFF.

The gene calls are TRBV5-1 and TRBJ2-7; the D call of TRBD2 rests on TCRdb alone, since no DNA is present to check it. The CDR3 consists of 17 residues. CDR1 is SGHRS, CDR2 YFSETQ, per germline. This chain's CDR3 is CASSLPAGTAVSYEQYF.

The CDR3 reads CATSDPIRDTDTQYF. The V call is TRBV24-1, the J call TRBJ2-3. The CDR3 runs to 15 residues. Germline CDR1 KGHDR, CDR2 SFDVKD.

This CDR3 is CASSPSLPGIYEQYF. The chain carries TRBV7-2 and TRBJ2-7; absent DNA, TCRdb's TRBD1 call cannot be checked. The CDR3 has 15 amino acids. The germline V gene has CDR1 SGHTA and CDR2 FQGNSA.

V usage is TRBV19 and J usage is TRBJ1-5. Germline CDR1 reads LNHDA; CDR2 reads SQIVND (reference sequence). The CDR3 extends over 12 amino acids. CDR3: CATLESGQPQHF.

The genes are TRBV29-1 and TRBJ1-4. Per the germline V gene, CDR1 is SQVTM and CDR2 is ANQGSEA. This CDR3 is 15 amino acids long. CDR3 in amino acids: CSAARDYNANEKLFF.

The genes are TRBV20-1 and TRBJ1-5; TCRdb lists TRBD1, though no DNA is available to test this call. Looked up from germline, CDR1 is DFQATT and CDR2 is SNEGSKA (reference sequence). CDR3 size: 14 residues. The CDR3 sequence: CSARTPGGGQPQHF.

The V and J genes are TRBV29-1 and TRBJ2-1; TCRdb's D call, TRBD1, is unchecked because there is no DNA. CDR1 is SQVTM, CDR2 ANQGSEA, per germline. The CDR3 is made up of 14 amino acids. CDR3 protein: CSVGPGQGAYEQFF.

This chain joins TRBV4-2 and TRBJ2-1. CDR1 LGHNA and CDR2 YNFKEQ come from the germline V gene. CDR3 length: 16 residues. The CDR3 reads CASSQGLLSSYNEQFF.

The chain employs TRBV6-6 and TRBJ1-1; TCRdb designates TRBD1, a call that cannot be tested without DNA. This CDR3 spans 12 amino acids. CDR1 is MNHNY and CDR2 is SVGAGI in the germline V gene (reference sequence). CDR3: CASSFRQGTAFF.

The chain joins TRBV19 to TRBJ1-1; TCRdb calls TRBD1, which cannot be checked without DNA. Germline loops: CDR1 LNHDA, CDR2 SQIVND (reference sequence). This CDR3 contains 13 residues. CDR3 sequence reads: CASRVKGLSEAFF.

CDR3 protein: CSARRTSGTYEQYF. This chain joins TRBV20-1 and TRBJ2-7; lacking DNA, the TRBD2 call made by TCRdb goes unchecked. The CDR3 extends over 14 amino acids. CDR1 and CDR2 from the germline V gene are DFQATT and SNEGSKA (reference sequence).

The chain has TRBV28 and TRBJ2-2. The germline gives CDR1 MDHEN, CDR2 SYDVKM. CDR3 size: 13 residues. CDR3 region: CASSITWSGELFF.

This chain connects TRBV19 to TRBJ2-5. The CDR3 spans 14 residues. Germline V gene sequence: CDR1 LNHDA, CDR2 SQIVND (reference sequence). CDR3 residues: CASSILGTGETQYF.

The genes are TRBV7-9 and TRBJ2-5; TCRdb lists TRBD1, though no DNA is available to test this call. CDR3 size: 17 residues. Germline CDR1 SEHNR, CDR2 FQNEAQ (reference sequence). The CDR3 loop reads CASSSSPGTGGRETQYF.

This rearrangement joins TRBV5-1 to TRBJ1-1; the TCRdb D gene call, TRBD1, has no DNA to confirm it. Germline-derived CDR1 and CDR2 are SGHRS and YFSETQ. This CDR3 has 15 amino acids. The CDR3 sequence: CASSQQGQQNTEAFF.

The chain joins TRBV6-5 to TRBJ2-5; TCRdb proposes TRBD2, but this gene call is untestable without DNA. The CDR3 totals 13 residues. The germline V gene encodes CDR1 MNHEY and CDR2 SVGAGI. This CDR3 reads CASSGGARETQYF.